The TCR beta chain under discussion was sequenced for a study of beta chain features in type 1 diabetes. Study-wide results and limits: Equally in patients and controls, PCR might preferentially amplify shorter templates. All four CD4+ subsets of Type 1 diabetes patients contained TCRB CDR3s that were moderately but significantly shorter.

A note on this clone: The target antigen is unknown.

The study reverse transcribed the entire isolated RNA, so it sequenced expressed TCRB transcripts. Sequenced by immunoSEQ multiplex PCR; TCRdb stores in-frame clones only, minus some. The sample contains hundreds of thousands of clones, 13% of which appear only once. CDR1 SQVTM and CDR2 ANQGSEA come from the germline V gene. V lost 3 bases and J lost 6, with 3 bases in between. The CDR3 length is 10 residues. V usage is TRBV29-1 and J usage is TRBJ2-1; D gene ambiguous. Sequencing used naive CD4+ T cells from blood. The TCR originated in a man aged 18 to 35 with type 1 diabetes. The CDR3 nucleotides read TGCAGCGTTGATAGCAATGAGCAGTTCTTC. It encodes CSVDSNEQFF.